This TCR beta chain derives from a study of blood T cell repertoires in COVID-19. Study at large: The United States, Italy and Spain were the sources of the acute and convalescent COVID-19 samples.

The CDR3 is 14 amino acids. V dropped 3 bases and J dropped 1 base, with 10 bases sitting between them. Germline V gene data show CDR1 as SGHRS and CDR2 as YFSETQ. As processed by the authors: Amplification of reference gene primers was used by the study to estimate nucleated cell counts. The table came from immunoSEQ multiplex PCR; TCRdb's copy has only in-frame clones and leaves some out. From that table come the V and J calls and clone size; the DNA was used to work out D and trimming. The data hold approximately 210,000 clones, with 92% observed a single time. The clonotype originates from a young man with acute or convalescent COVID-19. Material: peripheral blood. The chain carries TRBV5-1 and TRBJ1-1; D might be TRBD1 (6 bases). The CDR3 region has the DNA TGCGCCAGCAGCTCGACGGACAGGAACACTGAAGCTTTCTTT. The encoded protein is CASSSTDRNTEAFF.